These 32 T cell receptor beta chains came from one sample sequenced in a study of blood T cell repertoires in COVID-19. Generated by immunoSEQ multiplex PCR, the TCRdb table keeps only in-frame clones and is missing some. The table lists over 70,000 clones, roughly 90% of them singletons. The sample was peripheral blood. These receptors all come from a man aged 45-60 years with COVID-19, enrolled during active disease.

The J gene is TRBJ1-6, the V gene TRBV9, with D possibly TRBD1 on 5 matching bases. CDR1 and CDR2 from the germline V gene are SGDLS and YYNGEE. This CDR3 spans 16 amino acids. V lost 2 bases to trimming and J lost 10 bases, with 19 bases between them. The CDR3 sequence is CASSVRPEGMGSPLHF. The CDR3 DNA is TGTGCCAGCAGCGTGAGACCGGAGGGGATGGGGTCACCCCTCCACTTT.

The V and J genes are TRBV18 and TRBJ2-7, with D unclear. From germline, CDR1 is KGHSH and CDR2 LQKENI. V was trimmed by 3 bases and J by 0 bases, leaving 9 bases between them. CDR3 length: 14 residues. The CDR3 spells CASSPRLSSYEQYF. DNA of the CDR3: TGTGCCAGCTCACCGAGACTGAGCTCCTACGAGCAGTACTTC.

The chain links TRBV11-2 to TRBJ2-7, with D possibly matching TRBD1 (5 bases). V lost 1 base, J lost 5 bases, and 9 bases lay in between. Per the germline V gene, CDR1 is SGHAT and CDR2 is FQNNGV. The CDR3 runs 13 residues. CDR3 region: CASSLVSGNEQYV. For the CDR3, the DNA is TGTGCCAGCAGCTTAGTGTCAGGGAACGAGCAGTACGTC.

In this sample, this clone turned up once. The CDR3 is CASSPSRDYSNQPQHF. CDR3 nucleotides: TGTGCCAGCAGTCCCTCCAGGGATTATAGCAATCAGCCCCAGCATTTT. This chain joins TRBV28 and TRBJ1-5; a weak D match, TRBD1 (5 bases). Trimming took 5 bases from V and 0 from J, leaving 14 bases between them. CDR1 is MDHEN and CDR2 is SYDVKM in the germline V gene. The CDR3 consists of 16 residues.

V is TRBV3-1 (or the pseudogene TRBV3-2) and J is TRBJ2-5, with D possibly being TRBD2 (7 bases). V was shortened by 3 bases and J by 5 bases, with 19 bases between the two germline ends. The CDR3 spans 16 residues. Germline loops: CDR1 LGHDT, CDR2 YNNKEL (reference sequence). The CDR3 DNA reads TGTGCCAGCAGCCATTTTACTCGAGGGGGGGAGGAGACCCAGTACTTC. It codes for CASSHFTRGGEETQYF.

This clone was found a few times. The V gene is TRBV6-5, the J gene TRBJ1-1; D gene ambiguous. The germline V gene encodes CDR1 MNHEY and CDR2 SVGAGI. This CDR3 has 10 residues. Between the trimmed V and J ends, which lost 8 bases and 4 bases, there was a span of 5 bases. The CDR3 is CASGSTEAFF. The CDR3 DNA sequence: TGTGCCAGCGGGAGCACTGAAGCTTTCTTT.

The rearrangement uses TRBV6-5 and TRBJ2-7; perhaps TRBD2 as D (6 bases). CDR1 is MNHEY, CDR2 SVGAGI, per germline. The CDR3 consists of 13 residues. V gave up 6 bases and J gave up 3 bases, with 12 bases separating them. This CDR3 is CASSRGRSYEQYF. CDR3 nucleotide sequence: TGTGCCAGCAGCCGGGGGAGGAGCTACGAGCAGTACTTC.

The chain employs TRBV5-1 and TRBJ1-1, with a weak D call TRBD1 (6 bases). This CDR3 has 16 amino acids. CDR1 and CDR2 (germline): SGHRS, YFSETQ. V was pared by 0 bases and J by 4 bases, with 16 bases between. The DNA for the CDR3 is TGCGCCAGCAGCTTGGACAGGGAGTGGAGGAGCACTGAAGCTTTCTTT. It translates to CASSLDREWRSTEAFF.

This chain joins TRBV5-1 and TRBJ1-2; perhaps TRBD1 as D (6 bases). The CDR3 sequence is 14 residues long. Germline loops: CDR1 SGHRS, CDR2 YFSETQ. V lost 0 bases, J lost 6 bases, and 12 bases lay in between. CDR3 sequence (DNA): TGCGCCAGCAGCTTGGGTCAGGGGACCCATGGCTACACCTTC. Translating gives CASSLGQGTHGYTF. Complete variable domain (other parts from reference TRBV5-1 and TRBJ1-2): KAGVTQTPRYLIKTRGQQVTLSCSPISGHRSVSWYQQTPGQGLQFLFEYFSETQRNKGNFPGRFSGRQFSNSRSEMNVSTLELGDSALYLCASSLGQGTHGYTFGSGTRLTVV.

CDR3 region: CASSPGLLSSYNSPLHF. The DNA for the CDR3 is TGTGCCAGCTCACCGGGACTTTTAAGCTCCTATAATTCACCCCTCCACTTT. The rearrangement uses TRBV18 and TRBJ1-6; weak D call: TRBD1 (5 bases). V shed 3 bases and J shed 0 bases, with 12 bases lying between them. CDR3 length: 17 residues. Germline CDR1 and CDR2: KGHSH and LQKENI.

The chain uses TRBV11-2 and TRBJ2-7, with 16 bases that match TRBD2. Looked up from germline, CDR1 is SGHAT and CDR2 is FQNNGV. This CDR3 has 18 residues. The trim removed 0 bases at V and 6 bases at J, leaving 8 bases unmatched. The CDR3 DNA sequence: TGTGCCAGCAGCTTAGAGGGGGGACTAGCGGGAGGGTTTTCCGAGCAGTACTTC. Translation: CASSLEGGLAGGFSEQYF.

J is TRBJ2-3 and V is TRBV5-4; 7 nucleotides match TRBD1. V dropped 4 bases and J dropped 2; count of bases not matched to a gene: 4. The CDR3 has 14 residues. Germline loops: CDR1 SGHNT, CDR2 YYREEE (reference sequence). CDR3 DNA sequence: TGTGCCAGCAGCCAGACAGGGTTCACAGATACGCAGTATTTT. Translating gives CASSQTGFTDTQYF.

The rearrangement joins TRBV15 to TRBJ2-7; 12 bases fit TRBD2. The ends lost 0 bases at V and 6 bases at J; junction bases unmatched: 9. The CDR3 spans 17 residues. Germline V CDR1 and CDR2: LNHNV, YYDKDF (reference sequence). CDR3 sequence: CATSRDCPSGRAPEQYV. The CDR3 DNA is TGTGCCACCAGCAGAGATTGCCCTAGCGGGAGGGCCCCCGAGCAGTACGTC.

The CDR3 nucleotides are TGTGCCAGCTCGGCAGGGCTGACTAATGAAAAACTGTTTTTT. Its translation: CASSAGLTNEKLFF. The chain carries TRBV9 and TRBJ1-4, with TRBD1 as a possible D gene (5 bases). The germline CDR1 and CDR2 sequences are SGDLS and YYNGEE. CDR3 length: 14 amino acids. V lost 7 bases to trimming and J lost 2 bases, with 12 bases between them.

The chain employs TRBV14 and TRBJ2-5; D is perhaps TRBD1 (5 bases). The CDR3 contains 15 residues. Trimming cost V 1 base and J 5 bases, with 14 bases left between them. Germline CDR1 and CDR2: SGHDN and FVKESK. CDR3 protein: CASSQGKGVKETQYF. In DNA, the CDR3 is TGTGCCAGCAGCCAAGGAAAAGGGGTCAAGGAGACCCAGTACTTC.

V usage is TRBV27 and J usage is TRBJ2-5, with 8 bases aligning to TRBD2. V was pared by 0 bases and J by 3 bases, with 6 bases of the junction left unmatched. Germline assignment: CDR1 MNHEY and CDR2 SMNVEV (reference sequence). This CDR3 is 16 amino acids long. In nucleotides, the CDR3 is TGTGCCAGCAGTTTATCACGGACTAGCCCCAAAGAGACCCAGTACTTC. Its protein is CASSLSRTSPKETQYF.

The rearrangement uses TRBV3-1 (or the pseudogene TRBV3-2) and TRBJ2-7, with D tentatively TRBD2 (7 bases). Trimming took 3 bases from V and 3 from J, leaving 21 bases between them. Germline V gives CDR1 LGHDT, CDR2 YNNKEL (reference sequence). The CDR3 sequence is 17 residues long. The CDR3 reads CASSHLVGRGINYEQYF. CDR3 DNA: TGTGCCAGCAGCCATCTGGTGGGGAGGGGGATTAACTACGAGCAGTACTTC.

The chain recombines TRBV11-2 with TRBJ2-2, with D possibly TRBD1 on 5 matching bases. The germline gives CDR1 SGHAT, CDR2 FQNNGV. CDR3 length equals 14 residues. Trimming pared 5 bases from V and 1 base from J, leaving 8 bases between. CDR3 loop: CASSPTGNTGELFF. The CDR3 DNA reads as TGTGCCAGCAGCCCCACAGGGAACACCGGGGAGCTGTTTTTT.

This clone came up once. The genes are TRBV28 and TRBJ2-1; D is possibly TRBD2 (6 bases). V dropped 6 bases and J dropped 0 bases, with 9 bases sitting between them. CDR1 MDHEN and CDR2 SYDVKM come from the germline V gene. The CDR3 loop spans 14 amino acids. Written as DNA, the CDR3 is TGTGCCAGCAGACCGGACTACTCCTACAATGAGCAGTTCTTC. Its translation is CASRPDYSYNEQFF.

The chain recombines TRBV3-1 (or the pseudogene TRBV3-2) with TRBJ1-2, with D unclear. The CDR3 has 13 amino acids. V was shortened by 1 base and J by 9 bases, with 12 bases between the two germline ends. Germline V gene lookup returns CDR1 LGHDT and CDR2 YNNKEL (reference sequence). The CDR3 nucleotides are TGTGCCAGCAGCCAAGGACGGGAAGTAAGCTACACCTTC. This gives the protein CASSQGREVSYTF.

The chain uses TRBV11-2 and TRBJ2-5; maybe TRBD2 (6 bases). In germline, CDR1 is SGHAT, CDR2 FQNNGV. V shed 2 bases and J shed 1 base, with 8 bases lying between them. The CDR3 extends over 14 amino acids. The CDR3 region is CASSLTGVQETQYF. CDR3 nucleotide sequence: TGTGCCAGCAGCTTAACGGGAGTCCAAGAGACCCAGTACTTC.

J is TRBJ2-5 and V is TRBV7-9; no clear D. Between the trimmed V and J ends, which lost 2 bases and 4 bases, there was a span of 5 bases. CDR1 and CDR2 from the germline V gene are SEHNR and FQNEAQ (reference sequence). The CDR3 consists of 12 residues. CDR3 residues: CASSLSSETQYF. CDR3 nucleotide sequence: TGTGCCAGCAGCTTATCGTCAGAGACCCAGTACTTC.

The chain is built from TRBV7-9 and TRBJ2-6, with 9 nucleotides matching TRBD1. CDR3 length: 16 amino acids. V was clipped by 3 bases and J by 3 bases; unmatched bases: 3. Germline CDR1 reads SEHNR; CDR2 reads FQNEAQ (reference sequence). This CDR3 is CASSLGDRVGANVLTF. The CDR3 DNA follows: TGTGCCAGCAGCTTGGGGGACAGGGTTGGGGCCAACGTCCTGACTTTC.

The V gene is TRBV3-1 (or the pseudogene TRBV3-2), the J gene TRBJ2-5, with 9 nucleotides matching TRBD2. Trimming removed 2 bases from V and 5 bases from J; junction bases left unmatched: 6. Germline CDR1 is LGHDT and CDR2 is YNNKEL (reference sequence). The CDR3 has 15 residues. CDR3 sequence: CASSQNAGGPETQYF. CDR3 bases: TGTGCCAGCAGCCAAAATGCGGGAGGGCCGGAGACCCAGTACTTC.

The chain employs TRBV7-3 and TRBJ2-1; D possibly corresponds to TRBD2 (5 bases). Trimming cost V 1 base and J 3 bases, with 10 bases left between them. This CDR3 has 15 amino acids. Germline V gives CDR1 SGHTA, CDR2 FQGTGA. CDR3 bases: TGTGCCAGCAGCTTAAGCGGGTCCCTCTACAATGAGCAGTTCTTC. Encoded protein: CASSLSGSLYNEQFF.

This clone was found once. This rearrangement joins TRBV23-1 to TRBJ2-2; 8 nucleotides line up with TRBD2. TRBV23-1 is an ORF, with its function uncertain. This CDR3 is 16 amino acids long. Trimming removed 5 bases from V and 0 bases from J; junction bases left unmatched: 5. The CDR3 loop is CASSKGGRTNTGELFF. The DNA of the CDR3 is TGCGCCAGCAGTAAGGGCGGGAGGACGAACACCGGGGAGCTGTTTTTT.

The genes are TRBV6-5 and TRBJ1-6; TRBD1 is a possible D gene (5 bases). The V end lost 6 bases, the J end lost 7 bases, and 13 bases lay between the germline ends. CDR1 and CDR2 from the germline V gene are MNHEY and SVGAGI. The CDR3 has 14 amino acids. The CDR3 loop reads CASRPAGGNSPLHF. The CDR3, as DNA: TGTGCCAGCAGACCCGCCGGGGGGAATTCACCCCTCCACTTT.

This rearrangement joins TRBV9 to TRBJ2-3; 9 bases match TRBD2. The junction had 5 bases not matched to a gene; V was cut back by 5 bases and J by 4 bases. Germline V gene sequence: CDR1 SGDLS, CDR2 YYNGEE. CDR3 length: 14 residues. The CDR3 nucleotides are TGTGCCAGCAGTTTAGCGGGAGAGGCAGATACGCAGTATTTT. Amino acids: CASSLAGEADTQYF.

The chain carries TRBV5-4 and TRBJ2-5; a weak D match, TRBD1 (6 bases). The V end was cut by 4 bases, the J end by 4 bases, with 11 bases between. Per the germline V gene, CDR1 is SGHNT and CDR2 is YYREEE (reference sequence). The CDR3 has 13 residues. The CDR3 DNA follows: TGTGCCAGCAGCCCGGGACAACTAGAGACCCAGTACTTC. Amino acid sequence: CASSPGQLETQYF.

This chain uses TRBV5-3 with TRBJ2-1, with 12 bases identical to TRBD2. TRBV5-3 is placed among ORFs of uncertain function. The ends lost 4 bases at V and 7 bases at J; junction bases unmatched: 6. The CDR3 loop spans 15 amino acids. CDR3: CARSNRLAGENEQFF. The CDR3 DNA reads TGTGCCAGAAGCAATCGACTAGCGGGAGAGAATGAGCAGTTCTTC.

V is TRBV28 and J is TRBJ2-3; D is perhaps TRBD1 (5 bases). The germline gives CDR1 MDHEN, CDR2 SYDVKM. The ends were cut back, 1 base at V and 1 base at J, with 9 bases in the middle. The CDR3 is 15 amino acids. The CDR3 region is CASSLSGIGTDTQYF. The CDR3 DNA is TGTGCCAGCAGTTTATCAGGGATCGGCACAGATACGCAGTATTTT.

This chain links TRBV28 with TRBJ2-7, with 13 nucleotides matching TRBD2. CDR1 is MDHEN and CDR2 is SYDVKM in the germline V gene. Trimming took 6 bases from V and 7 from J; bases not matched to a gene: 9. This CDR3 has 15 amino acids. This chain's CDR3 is CASSLRGTSGNEQYF. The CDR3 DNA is TGTGCCAGCAGCCTTAGAGGGACTAGCGGGAATGAGCAGTACTTC. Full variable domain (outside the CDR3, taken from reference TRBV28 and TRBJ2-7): DVKVTQSSRYLVKRTGEKVFLECVQDMDHENMFWYRQDPGLGLRLIYFSYDVKMKEKGDIPEGYSVSREKKERFSLILESASTNQTSMYLCASSLRGTSGNEQYFGPGTRLTVT.